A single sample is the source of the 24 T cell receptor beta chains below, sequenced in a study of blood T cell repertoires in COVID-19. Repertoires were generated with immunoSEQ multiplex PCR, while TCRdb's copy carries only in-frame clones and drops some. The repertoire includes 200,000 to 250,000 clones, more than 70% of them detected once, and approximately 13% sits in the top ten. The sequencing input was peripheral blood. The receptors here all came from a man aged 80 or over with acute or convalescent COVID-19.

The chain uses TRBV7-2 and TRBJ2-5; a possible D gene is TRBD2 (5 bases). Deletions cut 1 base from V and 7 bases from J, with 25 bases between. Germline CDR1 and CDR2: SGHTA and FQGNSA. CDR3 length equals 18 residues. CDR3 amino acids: CASSLVPSSSRGMGTQYF. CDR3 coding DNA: TGTGCCAGCAGCTTAGTTCCCTCTAGTTCGCGAGGGATGGGGACCCAGTACTTC.

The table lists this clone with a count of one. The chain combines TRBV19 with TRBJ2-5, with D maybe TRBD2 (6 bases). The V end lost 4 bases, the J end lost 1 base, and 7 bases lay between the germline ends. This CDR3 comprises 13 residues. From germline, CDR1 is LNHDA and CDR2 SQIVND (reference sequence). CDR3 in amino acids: CASSTRGQETQYF. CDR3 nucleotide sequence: TGTGCCAGTAGTACGCGGGGCCAAGAGACCCAGTACTTC.

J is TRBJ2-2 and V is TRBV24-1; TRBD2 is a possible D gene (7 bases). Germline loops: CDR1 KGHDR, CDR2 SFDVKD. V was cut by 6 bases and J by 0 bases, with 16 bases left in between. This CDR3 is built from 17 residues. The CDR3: CATSRTWGGANTGELFF. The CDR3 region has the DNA TGTGCCACCAGTCGGACTTGGGGGGGCGCGAACACCGGGGAGCTGTTTTTT.

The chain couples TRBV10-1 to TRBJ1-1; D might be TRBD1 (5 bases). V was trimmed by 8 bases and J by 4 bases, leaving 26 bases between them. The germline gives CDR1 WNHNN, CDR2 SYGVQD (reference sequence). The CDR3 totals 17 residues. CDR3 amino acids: CASSGGHSGGLSTEAFF. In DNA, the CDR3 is TGCGCCAGCTCTGGAGGGCATTCGGGGGGGTTGAGCACTGAAGCTTTCTTT.

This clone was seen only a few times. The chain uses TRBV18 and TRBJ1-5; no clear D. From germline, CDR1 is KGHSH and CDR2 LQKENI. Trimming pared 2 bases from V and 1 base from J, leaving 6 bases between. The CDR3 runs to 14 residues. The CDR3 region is CASSPSQSNQPQHF. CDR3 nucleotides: TGTGCCAGCTCACCATCACAGAGCAATCAGCCCCAGCATTTT.

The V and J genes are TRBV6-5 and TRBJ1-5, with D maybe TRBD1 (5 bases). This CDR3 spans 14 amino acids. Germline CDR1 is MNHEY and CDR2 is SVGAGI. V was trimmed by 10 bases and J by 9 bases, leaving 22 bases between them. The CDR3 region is CAIKRTSLGTPQHF. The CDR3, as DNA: TGTGCCATCAAGAGAACTAGCCTGGGGACGCCCCAGCATTTT.

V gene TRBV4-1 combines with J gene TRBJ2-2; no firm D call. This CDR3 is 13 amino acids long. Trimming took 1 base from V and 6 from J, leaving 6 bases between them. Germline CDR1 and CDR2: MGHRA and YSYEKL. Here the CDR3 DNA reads TGCGCCAGCAGCCAAGCTTGGCCCGGGGAGCTGTTTTTT. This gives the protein CASSQAWPGELFF.

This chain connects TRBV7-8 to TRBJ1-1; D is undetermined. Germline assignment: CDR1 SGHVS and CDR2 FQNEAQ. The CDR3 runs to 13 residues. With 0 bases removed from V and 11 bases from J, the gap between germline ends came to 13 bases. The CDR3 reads CASSLAVVEKAFF. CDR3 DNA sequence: TGTGCCAGCAGCTTAGCCGTGGTAGAGAAGGCTTTCTTT.

The CDR3 nucleotides read TGTGCCAGTAGTAAGACAGGGTTGTCAGATACGCAGTATTTT. Amino acids: CASSKTGLSDTQYF. The genes are TRBV19 and TRBJ2-3; TRBD1 aligns across 7 bases. Trimming cost V 4 bases and J 4 bases; bases outside gene matches: 5. Germline CDR1 reads LNHDA; CDR2 reads SQIVND (reference sequence). The CDR3 consists of 14 residues.

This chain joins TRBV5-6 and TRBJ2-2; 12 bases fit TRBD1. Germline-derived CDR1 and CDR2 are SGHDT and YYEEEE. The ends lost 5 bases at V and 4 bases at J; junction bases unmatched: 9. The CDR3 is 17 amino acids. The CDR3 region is CASSPGTGGGPTGELFF. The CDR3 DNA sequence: TGTGCCAGCAGTCCCGGGACAGGGGGCGGCCCCACCGGGGAGCTGTTTTTT.

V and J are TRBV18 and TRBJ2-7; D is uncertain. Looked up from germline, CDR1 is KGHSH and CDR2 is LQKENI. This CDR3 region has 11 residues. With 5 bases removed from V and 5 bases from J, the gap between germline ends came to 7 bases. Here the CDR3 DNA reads TGTGCCAGCTCAATACAGAACGAGCAGTACTTC. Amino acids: CASSIQNEQYF. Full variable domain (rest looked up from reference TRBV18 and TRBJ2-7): NAGVMQNPRHLVRRRGQEARLRCSPMKGHSHVYWYRQLPEEGLKFMVYLQKENIIDESGMPKERFSAEFPKEGPSILRIQQVVRGDSAAYFCASSIQNEQYFGPGTRLTVT.

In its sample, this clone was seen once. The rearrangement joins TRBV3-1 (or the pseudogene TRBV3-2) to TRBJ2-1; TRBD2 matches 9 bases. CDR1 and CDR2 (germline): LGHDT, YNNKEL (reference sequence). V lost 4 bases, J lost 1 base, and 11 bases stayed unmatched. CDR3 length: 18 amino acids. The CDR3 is CASSPRASGVGSYNEQFF. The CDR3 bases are TGTGCCAGCAGCCCCCGGGCTAGCGGGGTGGGTTCCTACAATGAGCAGTTCTTC.

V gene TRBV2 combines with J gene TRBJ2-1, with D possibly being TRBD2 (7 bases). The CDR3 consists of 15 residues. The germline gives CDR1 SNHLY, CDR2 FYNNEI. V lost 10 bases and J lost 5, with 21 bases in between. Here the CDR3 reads CATSRRGGAHNEQFF. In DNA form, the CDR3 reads TGTGCCACCTCGAGAAGGGGGGGGGCCCACAATGAGCAGTTCTTC.

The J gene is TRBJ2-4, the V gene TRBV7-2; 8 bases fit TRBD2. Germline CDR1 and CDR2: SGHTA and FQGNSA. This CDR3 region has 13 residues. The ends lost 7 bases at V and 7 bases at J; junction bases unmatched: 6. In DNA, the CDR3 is TGTGCCAGCAACGGGGGGGAATCGAACATTCAGTACTTC. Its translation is CASNGGESNIQYF.

The CDR3 sequence: CASSDRRNYGYTF. The CDR3 nucleotides are TGTGCCAGCAGCGACAGGCGGAACTATGGCTACACCTTC. J is TRBJ1-2 and V is TRBV6-2 or TRBV6-3, with a possible D match to TRBD1 (6 bases). The V gene lost 6 bases and the J gene lost 2 bases, with 10 bases spanning the gap. CDR1 is MNHEY, CDR2 SVGEGT, per germline. The CDR3 spans 13 residues.

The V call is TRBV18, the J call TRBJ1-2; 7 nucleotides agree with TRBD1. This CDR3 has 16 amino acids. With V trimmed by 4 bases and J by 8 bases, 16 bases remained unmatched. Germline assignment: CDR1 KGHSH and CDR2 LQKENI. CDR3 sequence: CASSLDRTGQGEGYTF. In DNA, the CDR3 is TGTGCCAGCTCACTAGACCGGACAGGCCAAGGGGAAGGCTACACCTTC.

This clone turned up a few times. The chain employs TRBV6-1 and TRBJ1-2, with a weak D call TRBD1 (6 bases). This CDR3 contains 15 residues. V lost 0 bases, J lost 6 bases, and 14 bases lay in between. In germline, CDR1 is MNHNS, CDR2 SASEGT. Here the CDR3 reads CASSEAGGHQDGYTF. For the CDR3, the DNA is TGTGCCAGCAGTGAAGCCGGGGGGCACCAAGATGGCTACACCTTC.

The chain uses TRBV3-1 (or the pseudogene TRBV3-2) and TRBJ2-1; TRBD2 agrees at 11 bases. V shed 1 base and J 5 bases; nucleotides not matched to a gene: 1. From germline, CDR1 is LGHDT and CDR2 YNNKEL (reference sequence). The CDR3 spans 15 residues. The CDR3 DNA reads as TGTGCCAGCAGCCAAGCTAGCGGGGGGAACAATGAGCAGTTCTTC. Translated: CASSQASGGNNEQFF.

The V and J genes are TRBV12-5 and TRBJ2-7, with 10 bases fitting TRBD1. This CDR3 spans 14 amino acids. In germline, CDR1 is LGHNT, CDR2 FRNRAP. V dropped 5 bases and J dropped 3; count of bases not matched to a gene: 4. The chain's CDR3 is CASGGTGEHYEQYF. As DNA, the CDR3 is TGTGCTAGTGGTGGGACAGGGGAGCACTACGAGCAGTACTTC. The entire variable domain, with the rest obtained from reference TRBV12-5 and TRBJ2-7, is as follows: DARVTQTPRHKVTEMGQEVTMRCQPILGHNTVFWYRQTMMQGLELLAYFRNRAPLDDSGMPKDRFSAEMPDATLATLKIQPSEPRDSAVYFCASGGTGEHYEQYFGPGTRLTVT.

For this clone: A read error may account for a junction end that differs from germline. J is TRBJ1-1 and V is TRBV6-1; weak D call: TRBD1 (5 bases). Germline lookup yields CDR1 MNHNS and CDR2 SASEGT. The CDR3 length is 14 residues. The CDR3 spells CASSEDRLNTEAFF. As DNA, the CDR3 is TGTGCCAGCAGCGAAGACAGATTGAACACTGAAGCTTTCTTT.

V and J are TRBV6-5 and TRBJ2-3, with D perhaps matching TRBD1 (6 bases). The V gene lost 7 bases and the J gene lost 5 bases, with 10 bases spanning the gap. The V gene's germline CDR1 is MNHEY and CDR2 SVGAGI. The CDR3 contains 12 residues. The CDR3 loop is CASKQGLDTQYF. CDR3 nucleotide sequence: TGTGCCAGCAAACAGGGTTTAGATACGCAGTATTTT.

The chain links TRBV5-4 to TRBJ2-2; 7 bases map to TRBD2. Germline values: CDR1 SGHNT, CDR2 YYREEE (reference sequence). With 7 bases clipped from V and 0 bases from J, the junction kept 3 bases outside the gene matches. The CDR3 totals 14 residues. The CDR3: CASGRGANTGELFF. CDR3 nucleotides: TGTGCCAGCGGACGGGGGGCGAACACCGGGGAGCTGTTTTTT. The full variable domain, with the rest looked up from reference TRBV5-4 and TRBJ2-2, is ETGVTQSPTHLIKTRGQQVTLRCSSQSGHNTVSWYQQALGQGPQFIFQYYREEENGRGNFPPRFSGLQFPNYSSELNVNALELDDSALYLCASGRGANTGELFFGEGSRLTVL.

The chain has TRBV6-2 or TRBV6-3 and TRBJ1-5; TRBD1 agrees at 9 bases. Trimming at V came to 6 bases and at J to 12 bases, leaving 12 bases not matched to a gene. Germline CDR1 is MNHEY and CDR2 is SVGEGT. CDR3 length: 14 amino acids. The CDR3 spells CASSIGTGKGIQHF. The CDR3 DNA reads TGTGCCAGCAGCATTGGGACAGGGAAAGGTATCCAGCATTTT.

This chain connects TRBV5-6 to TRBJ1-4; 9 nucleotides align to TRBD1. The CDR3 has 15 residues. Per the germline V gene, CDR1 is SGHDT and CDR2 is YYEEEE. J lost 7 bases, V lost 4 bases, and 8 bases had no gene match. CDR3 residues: CASSQDRGSGEKLFF. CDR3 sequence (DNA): TGTGCCAGCAGCCAGGACAGGGGAAGTGGTGAAAAACTGTTTTTT.